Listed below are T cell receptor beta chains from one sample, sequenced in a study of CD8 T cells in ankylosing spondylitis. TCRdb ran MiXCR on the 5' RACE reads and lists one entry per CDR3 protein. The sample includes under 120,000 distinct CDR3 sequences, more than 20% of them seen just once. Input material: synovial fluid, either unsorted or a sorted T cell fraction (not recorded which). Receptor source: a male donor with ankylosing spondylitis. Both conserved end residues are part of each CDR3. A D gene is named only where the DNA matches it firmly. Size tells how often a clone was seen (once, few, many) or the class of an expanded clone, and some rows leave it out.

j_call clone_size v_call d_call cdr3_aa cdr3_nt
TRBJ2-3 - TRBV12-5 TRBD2 CASGLGTTHTDTQYF TGTGCTAGTGGCCTTGGGACTACCCACACAGATACGCAGTATTTT
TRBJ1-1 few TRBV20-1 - CSASYREAFF TGCAGTGCTAGTTACAGGGAGGCTTTCTTT
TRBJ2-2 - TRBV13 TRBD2 CASSWGSGFSGISNTGELFF TGTGCCAGCAGCTGGGGATCAGGGTTTAGCGGGATTTCGAACACCGGGGAGCTGTTTTTT
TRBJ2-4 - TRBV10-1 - CASSEGGGSIQYF TGCGCCAGCAGTGAGGGAGGCGGTAGCATTCAGTACTTC
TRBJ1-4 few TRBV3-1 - CASSQDVGREKLFF TGTGCCAGCAGCCAAGACGTTGGCCGAGAAAAACTGTTTTTT
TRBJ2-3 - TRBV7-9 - CASSRGGAGETGTQYF TGTGCCAGCAGCAGAGGTGGGGCGGGAGAGACAGGTACGCAGTATTTT
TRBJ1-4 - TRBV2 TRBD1 CASRDRAEKLFF TGTGCCAGCCGGGACAGGGCTGAAAAACTGTTTTTT
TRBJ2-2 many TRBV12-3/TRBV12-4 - CASSLNTGELFF TGTGCCAGCAGCTTAAACACCGGGGAGCTGTTTTTT
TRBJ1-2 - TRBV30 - CAWHTLTDYGYTF TGTGCCTGGCACACCCTCACGGACTATGGCTACACCTTC
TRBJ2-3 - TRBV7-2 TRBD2 CASSAKGLAGVADTQYF TGTGCCAGCAGCGCGAAAGGGCTAGCGGGAGTGGCAGATACGCAGTATTTT
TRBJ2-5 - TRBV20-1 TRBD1 CSASRRDSLQETQYF TGCAGTGCTAGCCGCCGGGACAGCCTCCAAGAGACCCAGTACTTC
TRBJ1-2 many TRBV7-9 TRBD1 CASSATGQRRGYTF TGTGCCAGCAGCGCAACGGGACAGCGAAGAGGCTACACCTTC
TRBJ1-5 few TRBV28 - CASSQVIQHF TGTGCCAGCAGCCAAGTTATTCAGCATTTT
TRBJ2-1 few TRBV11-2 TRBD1 CASSLEFGTGATYNEQFF TGTGCCAGCAGCTTAGAATTCGGGACAGGGGCCACCTACAATGAGCAGTTCTTC
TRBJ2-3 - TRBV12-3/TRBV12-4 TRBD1 CASRDRGYTQYF TGTGCCAGCAGAGACAGGGGGTATACGCAGTATTTT
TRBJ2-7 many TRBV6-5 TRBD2 CASSYSGLAGYEQYF TGTGCCAGCAGTTACTCGGGACTAGCGGGATACGAGCAGTACTTC
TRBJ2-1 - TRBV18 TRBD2 CASSPVGSGSLNEQFF TGTGCCAGCTCACCGGTGGGTAGCGGGAGCTTGAATGAGCAGTTCTTC
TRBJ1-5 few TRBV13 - CASSLGLGSLGNQPQHF TGTGCCAGCAGCTTAGGCCTAGGGTCACTGGGCAATCAGCCCCAGCATTTT
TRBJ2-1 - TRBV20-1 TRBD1 CSARDYQGAFNEQFF TGCAGTGCTAGAGATTACCAGGGGGCGTTCAATGAGCAGTTCTTC
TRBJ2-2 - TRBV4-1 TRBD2 CASSQAPSGHFPGELFF TGCGCCAGCAGCCAAGCACCTAGCGGCCATTTTCCCGGGGAGCTGTTTTTT
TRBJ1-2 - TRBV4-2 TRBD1 CASSQSQGVVGYTF TGTGCCAGCAGCCAATCTCAGGGGGTAGTAGGCTACACCTTC
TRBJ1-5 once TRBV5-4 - CASSLAPLSNQPQHF TGTGCCAGCAGCTTGGCCCCGTTGAGCAATCAGCCCCAGCATTTT
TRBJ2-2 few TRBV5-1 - CASGNEVDTGELFF TGCGCCAGCGGTAACGAGGTTGACACCGGGGAGCTGTTTTTT
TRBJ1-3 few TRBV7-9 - CASRSWDRQTSGNTIYF TGTGCCAGCAGGTCCTGGGATAGGCAGACCTCTGGAAACACCATATATTTT
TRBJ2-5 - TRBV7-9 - CASTLKETQYF TGTGCCAGCACCTTGAAGGAGACCCAGTACTTC
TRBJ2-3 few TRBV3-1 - CASSPRGVYTDTQYF TGTGCCAGCAGCCCCCGAGGGGTATACACAGATACGCAGTATTTT
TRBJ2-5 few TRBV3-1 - CASRGLSEETQYF TGTGCCAGCAGGGGTTTGTCGGAGGAGACCCAGTACTTC
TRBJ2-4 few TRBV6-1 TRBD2 CASSKRGADIQYF TGTGCCAGCAGCAAGCGGGGGGCAGACATTCAGTACTTC
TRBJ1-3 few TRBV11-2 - CASSLETYRPRAGNTIYF TGTGCCAGCAGCTTAGAGACTTACAGGCCACGGGCTGGAAACACCATATATTTT
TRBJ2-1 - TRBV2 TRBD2 CASRLTSQLTNEQFF TGTGCCAGCAGGCTGACTAGCCAATTGACAAATGAGCAGTTCTTC
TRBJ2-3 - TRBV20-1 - CSAREETGRLTDTQYF TGCAGTGCTAGAGAGGAGACCGGTCGACTCACAGATACGCAGTATTTT
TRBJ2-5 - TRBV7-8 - CASSSNRQETQYF TGTGCCAGCAGCTCTAACCGTCAAGAGACCCAGTACTTC
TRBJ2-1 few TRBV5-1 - CASSLGFSSYNEQFF TGCGCCAGCAGCCTGGGGTTTAGCTCCTACAATGAGCAGTTCTTC
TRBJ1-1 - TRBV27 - CASSPRVTRLRNTEAFF TGTGCCAGCAGTCCCAGGGTTACCAGGTTAAGGAACACTGAAGCTTTCTTT
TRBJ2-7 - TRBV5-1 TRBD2 CASKGGTSGTYEQYF TGCGCCAGCAAAGGCGGGACTAGCGGGACCTACGAGCAGTACTTC
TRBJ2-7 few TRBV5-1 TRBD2 CASSGTRGDEQYF TGCGCCAGCAGCGGGACTAGGGGCGACGAGCAGTACTTC
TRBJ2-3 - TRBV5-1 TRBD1 CASSSADRGGDTQYF TGCGCCAGCAGCTCGGCGGACAGGGGAGGAGATACGCAGTATTTT
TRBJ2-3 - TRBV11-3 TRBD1 CASRKQGPTDTQYF TGTGCCAGCAGGAAACAGGGGCCCACAGATACGCAGTATTTT
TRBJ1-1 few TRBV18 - CASSPRSGEVTEAFF TGTGCCAGCTCACCACGGTCAGGGGAGGTTACTGAAGCTTTCTTT
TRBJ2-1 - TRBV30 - CAWSVGWAHNEQFF TGTGCCTGGAGTGTAGGGTGGGCCCACAATGAGCAGTTCTTC
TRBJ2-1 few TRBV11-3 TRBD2 CASSKRLAGGNNEQFF TGTGCCAGCAGCAAAAGACTAGCGGGAGGGAACAATGAGCAGTTCTTC